This TCR beta chain was sequenced during a study of a mutant IDH1 vaccine in newly diagnosed glioma. Looking at the study overall: Radiotherapy alone preceded vaccination by 4-6 weeks; alternatively, vaccination started with temozolomide cycles. Before enrollment, the patients had been treated with radiotherapy alone, temozolomide alone, or both together. Most of them had received both.

Some clones are missing from TCRdb's copy, which holds only in-frame ones; the method was immunoSEQ multiplex PCR. The table has over 60,000 clones, about four fifths seen once. Time point specified: week 35, safety follow-up. With topical imiquimod, each dose of the vaccine consisted of 300 ug of mutant IDH1 20-mer peptide. Patients were given eight vaccinations, scheduled in weeks 1, 3, 5, 7, 11, 15, 19 and 23. Donors had new WHO grade 3 or 4 IDH1-mutant, ATRX-lost astrocytomas. This CDR3 comprises 15 residues. Germline V gives CDR1 SGHTS, CDR2 YDEGEE. V dropped 5 bases and J dropped 1; count of bases not matched to a gene: 7. As to this clone: As yet, its antigen is unknown.

The specimen comprised PBMCs, sampled from a glioma patient whose treatment included an IDH1 peptide vaccine. The origin of this receptor is a man aged 40-55 years with glioma. This sequence joins TRBV5-8 and TRBJ2-5, with 8 bases that match TRBD1. The CDR3 is CASSLGDRGQETQYF. The CDR3 bases are TGTGCCAGCAGTCTCGGCGACAGGGGCCAAGAGACCCAGTACTTC.